These T cell receptor beta chains were read from a single sample in a study of identical twins. TCRdb re-called the 5' RACE reads through MiXCR, storing one row per CDR3 protein. The sample yields fewer than 550,000 distinct CDR3 sequences, around 15% seen once. The sample was also reused in another study, on yellow fever vaccine responses in identical twins.

The specimen was CD4+ T cells sorted from blood. These TCRs come from a woman aged 18-29 years in good health. CDR3s include the opening cysteine and the closing phenylalanine or tryptophan. D genes are given only for firm matches. Rows may omit the clone size; those that give it use once, few, many or a size class.

d_call | j_call | clone_size | v_call | cdr3_aa | cdr3_nt
NA | TRBJ2-5 | many | TRBV28 | CASGPWGTSEETQYF | TGTGCCAGCGGGCCCTGGGGGACAAGCGAAGAGACCCAGTACTTC
TRBD2 | TRBJ2-3 | few | TRBV10-3 | CATLAALGNTQYF | TGTGCCACCCTAGCGGCCCTCGGAAATACGCAGTATTTT
NA | TRBJ2-7 | few | TRBV6-1 | CASRMTPDHEQYF | TGTGCCAGCAGGATGACACCTGACCACGAGCAGTACTTC
TRBD2 | TRBJ2-2 | NA | TRBV4-2 | CASSQVIAGRNTGELFF | TGTGCCAGCAGCCAAGTGATAGCGGGGAGGAACACCGGGGAGCTGTTTTTT
NA | TRBJ2-3 | NA | TRBV6-4 | CASSASGGSTDTQYF | TGTGCCAGCAGTGCGTCCGGGGGAAGCACAGATACGCAGTATTTT
TRBD2 | TRBJ2-1 | many | TRBV20-1 | CSARPASGGSDNEQFF | TGCAGTGCTAGACCGGCTAGCGGGGGAAGTGACAATGAGCAGTTCTTC
NA | TRBJ2-3 | NA | TRBV9 | CASSVEKGSGRTDTQYF | TGTGCCAGCAGCGTAGAAAAGGGCAGTGGACGCACAGATACGCAGTATTTT
TRBD2 | TRBJ2-1 | few | TRBV20-1 | CSALADKYNEQFF | TGCAGTGCTCTAGCGGATAAATACAATGAGCAGTTCTTC
NA | TRBJ2-5 | few | TRBV6-2/TRBV6-3 | CASSPLSWRETQYF | TGTGCCAGCAGCCCCCTCAGTTGGAGAGAGACCCAGTACTTC
NA | TRBJ2-7 | few | TRBV14 | CASSQRKAASSYEQYF | TGTGCCAGCAGCCAACGAAAAGCGGCGAGCTCCTACGAGCAGTACTTC
NA | TRBJ2-7 | NA | TRBV20-1 | CSARSLPLTYEQYF | TGCAGTGCTAGATCCCTTCCCTTAACCTACGAGCAGTACTTC
NA | TRBJ2-3 | NA | TRBV7-9 | CASSLAHVTDTQYF | TGTGCCAGCAGCTTAGCCCACGTCACAGATACGCAGTATTTT
NA | TRBJ2-1 | many | TRBV18 | CASSPLGNEQFF | TGTGCCAGCTCACCACTAGGAAATGAGCAGTTCTTC
TRBD1 | TRBJ2-5 | few | TRBV28 | CASSSSGTVQETQYF | TGTGCCAGCAGTTCCTCCGGGACAGTACAAGAGACCCAGTACTTC
NA | TRBJ2-5 | few | TRBV14 | CASSPLGSTKRTQYF | TGTGCCAGCAGCCCCCTGGGCAGCACCAAGAGAACCCAGTACTTC
TRBD2 | TRBJ2-7 | few | TRBV18 | CASSTTLAGPYEQYF | TGTGCCAGCTCTACCACACTAGCGGGACCTTACGAGCAGTACTTC
TRBD1 | TRBJ2-1 | NA | TRBV7-9 | CASSSPEGAGNEQFF | TGTGCCAGCAGCTCCCCAGAGGGGGCTGGCAATGAGCAGTTCTTC
NA | TRBJ2-7 | NA | TRBV6-6 | CASTPYSAYEQYF | TGTGCCAGCACCCCCTATTCCGCCTACGAGCAGTACTTC
NA | TRBJ2-7 | NA | TRBV10-3 | CAISGDYEQYF | TGTGCCATCAGCGGGGACTACGAGCAGTACTTC
TRBD2 | TRBJ2-4 | NA | TRBV6-1 | CASSQMITGTSGSGGKNIQYF | TGTGCCAGCAGTCAAATGATAACCGGGACTAGCGGGAGCGGGGGCAAAAACATTCAGTACTTC
TRBD2 | TRBJ2-3 | few | TRBV11-2 | CASSLSGSPRTDTQYF | TGTGCCAGCAGCCTTAGCGGGAGCCCTCGCACAGATACGCAGTATTTT
NA | TRBJ2-7 | NA | TRBV19 | CASRPGRTRYEQYF | TGTGCCAGTCGGCCTGGGCGGACCCGCTACGAGCAGTACTTC
TRBD1 | TRBJ2-7 | NA | TRBV20-1 | CSAGGGTGPYEQYF | TGCAGTGCTGGGGGTGGGACAGGCCCCTACGAGCAGTACTTC
NA | TRBJ2-1 | many | TRBV4-2 | CASSPTLYNEQFF | TGTGCCAGCAGCCCCACCTTATACAATGAGCAGTTCTTC
NA | TRBJ2-5 | few | TRBV6-8 | CASPSPGGGETQYF | TGTGCCAGCCCATCTCCTGGAGGGGGGGAGACCCAGTACTTC
TRBD2 | TRBJ2-1 | NA | TRBV14 | CASSQGYGTRYNEQFF | TGTGCCAGCAGCCAAGGCTACGGGACTAGATACAATGAGCAGTTCTTC
TRBD2 | TRBJ2-1 | few | TRBV5-1 | CASRGNTGTSGIGYRNEQFF | TGCGCCAGCAGGGGAAATACCGGGACTAGCGGGATTGGGTACCGCAATGAGCAGTTCTTC
NA | TRBJ2-3 | NA | TRBV20-1 | CSAPDRSQTADTQYF | TGCAGTGCTCCTGACAGGTCGCAGACGGCAGATACGCAGTATTTT
NA | TRBJ2-5 | many | TRBV29-1 | CSVEDSSGGAQYF | TGCAGCGTTGAAGATTCCAGCGGCGGGGCCCAGTACTTC
NA | TRBJ1-1 | many | TRBV12-3/TRBV12-4 | CASSFSAKNTEAFF | TGTGCCAGCAGTTTTAGTGCCAAAAACACTGAAGCTTTCTTT
TRBD1 | TRBJ2-7 | NA | TRBV28 | CASSYGQGEQYF | TGTGCCAGCAGTTATGGACAGGGCGAGCAGTACTTC
NA | TRBJ2-3 | few | TRBV28 | CASSGSGLPEDTQYF | TGTGCCAGCAGTGGCTCGGGCCTACCGGAAGATACGCAGTATTTT
TRBD2 | TRBJ2-5 | NA | TRBV5-1 | CASSKGLAALYQQETQYF | TGCGCCAGCAGCAAGGGACTAGCGGCCCTCTACCAACAAGAGACCCAGTACTTC
NA | TRBJ1-2 | NA | TRBV5-1 | CASSLGSSGLKNYGYTF | TGCGCCAGCAGCTTGGGTAGCAGCGGCCTCAAGAACTATGGCTACACCTTC
NA | TRBJ2-5 | NA | TRBV12-3/TRBV12-4 | CASSLEKEKTQYF | TGTGCCAGCAGTTTAGAAAAGGAAAAGACCCAGTACTTC
TRBD1 | TRBJ2-2 | NA | TRBV4-3 | CASSQAGQGAGELFF | TGCGCCAGCAGCCAAGCCGGACAGGGGGCCGGGGAGCTGTTTTTT
TRBD2 | TRBJ2-1 | medium-sized | TRBV6-2/TRBV6-3 | CASSLLTGLANDNEQFF | TGTGCCAGCAGTCTGCTAACCGGACTAGCTAACGACAATGAGCAGTTCTTC
NA | TRBJ2-1 | few | TRBV9 | CASSPSGGGTDEQFF | TGTGCCAGCAGCCCTAGCGGTGGGGGCACCGATGAGCAGTTCTTC
NA | TRBJ1-6 | NA | TRBV3-1 | CASSQGLGNSPLHF | TGTGCCAGCAGCCAAGGGCTCGGGAATTCACCCCTCCACTTT
NA | TRBJ2-2 | NA | TRBV6-1 | CASIPATNTGELFF | TGTGCCAGCATTCCGGCCACAAACACCGGGGAGCTGTTTTTT
TRBD1 | TRBJ2-7 | few | TRBV5-1 | CASSKDRGTSQYF | TGCGCCAGCAGCAAGGACAGGGGAACGTCGCAGTACTTC
NA | TRBJ2-2 | many | TRBV7-9 | CASSLAGPGELFF | TGTGCCAGCAGCTTAGCGGGGCCCGGGGAGCTGTTTTTT
TRBD2 | TRBJ2-7 | few | TRBV4-3 | CASSTGAGGSYEQYF | TGCGCCAGCAGCACCGGAGCGGGGGGCTCCTACGAGCAGTACTTC
NA | TRBJ2-2 | few | TRBV21-1 | CASSPRTRFHPGGPGELFF | TGTGCCAGCAGCCCTCGGACCCGATTCCACCCAGGGGGTCCCGGGGAGCTGTTTTTT
TRBD2 | TRBJ2-1 | many | TRBV20-1 | CSARDSGGAGNEQFF | TGCAGTGCTAGAGACAGCGGGGGGGCGGGAAATGAGCAGTTCTTC
NA | TRBJ2-1 | few | TRBV11-2 | CASSLDNSKGFF | TGTGCCAGCAGCTTAGACAACAGTAAGGGGTTCTTC
NA | TRBJ2-1 | few | TRBV7-9 | CASSRSGAYNEQFF | TGTGCCAGCAGCCGTTCGGGGGCCTACAATGAGCAGTTCTTC
NA | TRBJ1-6 | NA | TRBV5-5 | CASIPLGLTSSPLHF | TGTGCCAGCATCCCTCTGGGGCTCACCTCCAGCCCCCTCCACTTT
TRBD2 | TRBJ2-1 | many | TRBV10-3 | CASNLAGSYNEQFF | TGTGCCAGTAACCTAGCGGGCTCCTACAATGAGCAGTTCTTC
NA | TRBJ1-2 | NA | TRBV3-1 | CASSQDLFQEYYGYTF | TGTGCCAGCAGCCAAGATTTATTCCAGGAATACTATGGCTACACCTTC
NA | TRBJ2-4 | few | TRBV6-5 | CASSYSAGQLGGNIQYF | TGTGCCAGCAGTTACTCGGCTGGGCAGCTGGGTGGGAACATTCAGTACTTC
TRBD1 | TRBJ1-4 | few | TRBV27 | CARGGTGANPSDEKLFF | TGTGCCAGGGGGGGGACAGGCGCTAATCCCTCGGACGAAAAACTGTTTTTT
NA | TRBJ1-6 | NA | TRBV12-3/TRBV12-4 | CASSDLLGAANSPLHF | TGTGCCAGCAGTGACCTTCTCGGGGCGGCTAATTCACCCCTCCACTTT
TRBD1 | TRBJ2-3 | many | TRBV28 | CASSFGQVDTDTQYF | TGTGCCAGCAGTTTTGGACAGGTAGACACAGATACGCAGTATTTT